This is a list of T cell receptor beta chains from one sample in a study of glioma-infiltrating T cells after dendritic cell vaccination. Only in-frame clones appear in the TCRdb table, and some are missing; sequencing was by immunoSEQ multiplex PCR. In the table there are around 89,000 clones, 70% to 90% of which are singletons. The material sequenced was blood, taken before dendritic cell vaccination. The receptor source for this set is a human donor with glioblastoma. CDR3s include the opening cysteine and the closing phenylalanine or tryptophan. The order of the fields is V gene, J gene, CDR3 protein.

V gene: TRBV2
J gene: TRBJ1-2
CDR3 protein: CASSQGSNYGYTF

V gene: TRBV27
J gene: TRBJ1-6
CDR3 protein: CASSLWSDSSPLHF

V gene: TRBV4-1
J gene: TRBJ1-6
CDR3 protein: CASSQVPGVPLHF

V gene: TRBV27
J gene: TRBJ1-1
CDR3 protein: CASSVHRVSEAFF

V gene: TRBV4-1
J gene: TRBJ2-3
CDR3 protein: CASSQGPSGGTDTQYF

V gene: TRBV6-5
J gene: TRBJ2-3
CDR3 protein: CASRYQGALSTDTQYF

V gene: TRBV20-1
J gene: TRBJ2-7
CDR3 protein: CSALQPAEQYF

V gene: TRBV6-6
J gene: TRBJ2-5
CDR3 protein: CASTSGQQETQYF

V gene: TRBV9
J gene: TRBJ2-1
CDR3 protein: CASSPSGGAEEQFF

V gene: TRBV2
J gene: TRBJ2-4
CDR3 protein: CASSDSRLAAKNIQYF